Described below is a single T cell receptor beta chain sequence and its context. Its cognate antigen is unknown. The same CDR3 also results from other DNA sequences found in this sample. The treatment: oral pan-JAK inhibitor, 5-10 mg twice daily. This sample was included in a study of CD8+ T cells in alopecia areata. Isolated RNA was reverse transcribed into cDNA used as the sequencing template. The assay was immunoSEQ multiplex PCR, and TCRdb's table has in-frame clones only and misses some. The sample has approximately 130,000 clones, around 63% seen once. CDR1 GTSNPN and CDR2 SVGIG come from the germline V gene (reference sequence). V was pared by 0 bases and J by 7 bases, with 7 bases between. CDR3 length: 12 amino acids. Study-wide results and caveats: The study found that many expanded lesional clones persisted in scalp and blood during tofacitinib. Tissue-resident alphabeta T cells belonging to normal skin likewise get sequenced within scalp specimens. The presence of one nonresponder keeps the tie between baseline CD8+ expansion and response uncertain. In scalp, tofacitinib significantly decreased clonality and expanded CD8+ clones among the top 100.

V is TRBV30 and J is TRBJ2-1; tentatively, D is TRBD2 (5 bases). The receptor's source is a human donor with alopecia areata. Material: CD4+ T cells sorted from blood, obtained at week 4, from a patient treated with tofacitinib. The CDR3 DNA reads TGTGCCTGGAGTGTACGGGGTAATGAGCAGTTCTTC. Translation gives CAWSVRGNEQFF.